A selection of T cell receptor beta chains follows, all from one sample in a study of shared clonotypes between healthy human individuals. The method was immunoSEQ multiplex PCR; TCRdb's version includes in-frame clones alone and lacks a portion of them. The sample comprises roughly 2.5 million clones, more than 90% of which are singletons, and over 0.12% rests with the top ten. Sequencing was performed on naive CD4+ T cells sorted from blood. These receptors all come from a man younger than 30 in good health. CDR3s include the opening cysteine and the closing phenylalanine or tryptophan. D genes are given only for firm matches. Expanded clones are given a class, and other clones once, few, many or no size at all.

size,V,J,D,CDR3,DNA
.,TRBV6-6,TRBJ2-7,.,CASSMRDEQYF,TGTGCCAGCAGTATGAGGGACGAGCAGTACTTC
.,TRBV5-1,TRBJ2-5,.,CASSLVSGAETQYF,TGCGCCAGCAGCTTGGTTTCGGGAGCGGAGACCCAGTACTTC
.,TRBV7-2,TRBJ2-7,.,CASSGLSGRYSSYEQYF,TGTGCCAGCAGCGGGCTCAGCGGGCGCTATAGCTCCTACGAGCAGTACTTC
.,TRBV11-2,TRBJ2-5,.,CASSPGWWSGEFQETQYF,TGTGCCAGCAGCCCCGGGTGGTGGTCGGGCGAGTTCCAAGAGACCCAGTACTTC
.,TRBV11-2,TRBJ1-6,.,CASSLTGIWDSPLHF,TGTGCCAGCAGTTTAACAGGGATCTGGGATTCACCCCTCCACTTT
.,TRBV6-1,TRBJ2-2,.,CASSEDGTPTGELFF,TGTGCCAGCAGTGAAGACGGGACACCGACCGGGGAGCTGTTTTTT
.,TRBV27,TRBJ2-5,.,CASSRGTGRETQYF,TGTGCCAGCAGTCGCGGAACAGGAAGGGAGACCCAGTACTTC
.,TRBV5-4,TRBJ2-5,TRBD1,CASSLNLGQGETQYF,TGCGCCAGCAGCCTAAACCTAGGACAGGGAGAGACCCAGTACTTC
.,TRBV25-1,TRBJ2-7,.,CASSGGQILSYEQYF,TGTGCCAGCAGTGGAGGACAGATACTCTCCTACGAGCAGTACTTC
.,TRBV6-1,TRBJ1-3,TRBD1,CASRETGGGNTIYF,TGTGCCAGCAGGGAAACAGGGGGAGGAAACACCATATATTTT
.,TRBV28,TRBJ1-4,.,CASSLPGIEKLFF,TGTGCCAGCAGTTTGCCAGGGATTGAAAAACTGTTTTTT
.,TRBV6-1,TRBJ2-5,.,CASNYQGGQETQYF,TGTGCCAGCAACTACCAAGGGGGCCAAGAGACCCAGTACTTC
.,TRBV11-2,TRBJ2-5,.,CASSLLSQGTQYF,TGTGCCAGCAGCTTACTTAGTCAGGGGACCCAGTACTTC
.,TRBV19,TRBJ1-1,.,CASQHRNTEAFF,TGTGCCAGTCAACATCGGAACACTGAAGCTTTCTTT
.,TRBV28,TRBJ2-3,TRBD2,CASSSTGLVASTDTQYF,TGTGCCAGCAGTTCTACGGGACTAGTCGCTAGCACAGATACGCAGTATTTT
.,TRBV19,TRBJ1-5,.,CASGGRLSNQPQHF,TGTGCCAGTGGGGGCAGACTTAGCAATCAGCCCCAGCATTTT
once,TRBV6-1,TRBJ1-1,TRBD1,CASSKGQGGTEAFF,TGTGCCAGCAGCAAAGGACAGGGAGGCACTGAAGCTTTCTTT
.,TRBV27,TRBJ2-7,TRBD1,CASSLFFAGTGGTYEQYF,TGTGCCAGCAGTTTATTCTTCGCCGGGACAGGGGGAACCTACGAGCAGTACTTC
.,TRBV21-1,TRBJ2-4,.,CASSKENIQYF,TGTGCCAGCAGCAAAGAAAACATTCAGTACTTC
once,TRBV10-3,TRBJ1-2,.,CAINRPGNYGYTF,TGTGCCATCAACCGGCCGGGGAACTATGGCTACACCTTC
.,TRBV6-5,TRBJ2-2,.,CASRASDGELFF,TGTGCCAGCAGGGCCTCGGACGGGGAGCTGTTTTTT
.,TRBV7-2,TRBJ2-1,.,CASSWGSFRFTEQFF,TGTGCCAGCAGCTGGGGGTCTTTCCGTTTTACTGAGCAGTTCTTC
.,TRBV6-5,TRBJ2-3,.,CASTSRSGAGATQYF,TGTGCCAGCACTTCTAGGTCCGGGGCAGGTGCTACGCAGTATTTT
.,TRBV28,TRBJ2-5,.,CASSEGGKGETQYF,TGTGCCAGCTCCGAAGGGGGGAAAGGGGAGACCCAGTACTTC
.,TRBV5-1,TRBJ1-1,.,CASSLGGGEMNTEAFF,TGCGCCAGCAGCTTGGGGGGAGGAGAAATGAACACTGAAGCTTTCTTT
once,TRBV2,TRBJ2-7,.,CASRGEASSYEQYF,TGTGCCAGCAGGGGAGAAGCCAGCTCCTACGAGCAGTACTTC
.,TRBV20-1,TRBJ1-2,.,CSALTMGGYTF,TGCAGTGCTCTTACCATGGGTGGCTACACCTTC
few,TRBV5-6,TRBJ1-1,.,CASSLTGVTEAFF,TGTGCCAGCAGCTTGACGGGAGTCACTGAAGCTTTCTTT
.,TRBV19,TRBJ2-1,.,CASSIGLASYNEQFF,TGTGCCAGTAGTATAGGCCTAGCGTCCTACAATGAGCAGTTCTTC
.,TRBV19,TRBJ1-2,.,CASSGRSYGYTF,TGTGCCAGTAGTGGCAGAAGTTATGGCTACACCTTC
.,TRBV7-9,TRBJ2-3,.,CASSLAEGTSTDTQYF,TGTGCCAGCAGCTTAGCCGAGGGAACTAGCACAGATACGCAGTATTTT
.,TRBV10-3,TRBJ2-5,.,CAISEIGGETQYF,TGTGCCATCAGTGAAATAGGGGGAGAGACCCAGTACTTC
.,TRBV7-3,TRBJ2-6,.,CASSLNSGANVLTF,TGTGCCAGCAGCTTAAACTCTGGGGCCAACGTCCTGACTTTC
.,TRBV5-1,TRBJ2-7,.,CASSLGASVQSEQYF,TGCGCCAGCAGCTTGGGGGCATCCGTACAGTCCGAGCAGTACTTC
.,TRBV5-4,TRBJ2-3,TRBD2,CASSLRTSGGTDTQYF,TGTGCCAGCAGCCTCAGGACTAGCGGGGGCACAGATACGCAGTATTTT
.,TRBV4-2,TRBJ2-3,TRBD2,CASSQPQGAGEMRTQYF,TGTGCCAGCAGCCAACCCCAGGGAGCGGGAGAAATGCGGACGCAGTATTTT
.,TRBV18,TRBJ1-2,.,CASSPPGGGNYGYTF,TGTGCCAGCTCACCACCGGGTGGTGGTAACTATGGCTACACCTTC
.,TRBV7-3,TRBJ2-3,TRBD1,CASSSTTGGGTDTQYF,TGTGCCAGCAGCTCCACGACAGGGGGCGGCACAGATACGCAGTATTTT
.,TRBV10-3,TRBJ1-6,TRBD1,CAITGDRGSPLHF,TGTGCCATCACCGGAGACAGGGGTTCACCCCTCCACTTT
.,TRBV5-1,TRBJ1-4,TRBD1,CASSLAGTGAEKLFF,TGCGCCAGCAGCTTGGCCGGGACAGGGGCTGAAAAACTGTTTTTT
.,TRBV9,TRBJ2-1,TRBD1,CASSVNTGGWYNEQFF,TGTGCCAGCAGCGTTAATACAGGGGGTTGGTACAATGAGCAGTTCTTC
.,TRBV6-5,TRBJ1-3,.,CASSYSGKSSGNTIYF,TGTGCCAGCAGTTACTCGGGCAAAAGCTCTGGAAACACCATATATTTT
.,TRBV6-5,TRBJ1-2,.,CASSTLDRSYGYTF,TGTGCCAGCAGCACCCTTGACAGGTCTTATGGCTACACCTTC
.,TRBV6-1,TRBJ2-7,.,CASSLRENRYEQYF,TGTGCCAGCAGTTTAAGGGAAAACCGCTACGAGCAGTACTTC
.,TRBV7-9,TRBJ1-3,.,CASRPSFHTIYF,TGTGCCAGCAGACCTTCTTTCCACACCATATATTTT
.,TRBV18,TRBJ2-2,.,CASSILQGNTGELFF,TGTGCCAGCTCAATCCTACAGGGGAACACCGGGGAGCTGTTTTTT
.,TRBV5-1,TRBJ1-3,.,CASSLDRANTIYF,TGCGCCAGCAGCTTGGACAGGGCAAACACCATATATTTT
.,TRBV5-4,TRBJ2-3,TRBD2,CASSLDSGVTDTQYF,TGTGCCAGCAGCTTGGATAGCGGGGTTACAGATACGCAGTATTTT
.,TRBV6-1,TRBJ1-2,TRBD1,CASAGQGVYYGYTF,TGTGCCAGCGCGGGACAGGGGGTTTACTATGGCTACACCTTC
.,TRBV2,TRBJ2-3,.,CASSRGAYTDTQYF,TGTGCCAGCTCACGGGGGGCCTACACAGATACGCAGTATTTT